This T cell receptor (beta chain) is from a study of blood T cell repertoires in COVID-19. With 5 bases clipped from V and 10 bases from J, the junction kept 13 bases outside the gene matches. Germline V gene data show CDR1 as SGHTA and CDR2 as FQGNSA. The CDR3 loop spans 15 amino acids. TCRdb's table, derived via immunoSEQ multiplex PCR, lists solely in-frame clones and lacks some. In the table there are 250,000 or so clones, roughly nine tenths of which are singletons. This rearrangement joins TRBV7-2 to TRBJ2-1, with TRBD1 matching over 8 bases. The sample taken for sequencing was peripheral blood. The receptor comes from a woman aged 40 to 50 who had recovered from COVID-19. The CDR3 coding sequence is TGTGCCAGCAGCCCTCGGGACAGGCTCCTAGGGGAGCAGTTCTTC. As protein: CASSPRDRLLGEQFF.